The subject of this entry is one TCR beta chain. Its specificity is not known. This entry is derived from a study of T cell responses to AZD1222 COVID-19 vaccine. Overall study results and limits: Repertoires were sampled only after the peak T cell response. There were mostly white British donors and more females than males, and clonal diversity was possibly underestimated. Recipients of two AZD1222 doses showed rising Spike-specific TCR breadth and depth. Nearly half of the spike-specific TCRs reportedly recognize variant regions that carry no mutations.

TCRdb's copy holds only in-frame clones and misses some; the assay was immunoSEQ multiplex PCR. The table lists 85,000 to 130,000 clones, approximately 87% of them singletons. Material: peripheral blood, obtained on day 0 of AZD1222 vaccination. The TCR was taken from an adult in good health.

Here the CDR3 reads CASSYGSGPGNTIYF. The CDR3, as DNA: TGTGCCAGCAGTTACGGATCAGGGCCTGGAAACACCATATATTTT. This chain connects TRBV6-5 to TRBJ1-3; weak D call: TRBD1 (5 bases). Germline lookup yields CDR1 MNHEY and CDR2 SVGAGI. The CDR3 has 15 residues. The V end lost 2 bases, the J end lost 2 bases, and 10 bases lay between the germline ends.